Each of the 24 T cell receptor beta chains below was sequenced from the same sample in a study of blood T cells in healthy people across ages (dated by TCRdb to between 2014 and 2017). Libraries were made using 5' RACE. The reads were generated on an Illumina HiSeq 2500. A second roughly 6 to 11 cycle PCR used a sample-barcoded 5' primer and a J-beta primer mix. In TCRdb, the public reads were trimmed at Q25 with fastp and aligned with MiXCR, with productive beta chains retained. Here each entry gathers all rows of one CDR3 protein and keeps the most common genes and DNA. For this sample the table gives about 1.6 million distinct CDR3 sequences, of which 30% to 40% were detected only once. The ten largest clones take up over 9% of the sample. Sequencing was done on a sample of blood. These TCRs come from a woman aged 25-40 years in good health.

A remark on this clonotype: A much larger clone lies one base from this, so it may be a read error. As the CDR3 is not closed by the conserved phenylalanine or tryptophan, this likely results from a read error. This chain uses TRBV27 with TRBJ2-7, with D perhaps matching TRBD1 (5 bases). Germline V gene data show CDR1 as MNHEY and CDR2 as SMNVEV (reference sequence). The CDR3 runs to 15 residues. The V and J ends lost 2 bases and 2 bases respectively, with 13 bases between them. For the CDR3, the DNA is TGTGCCAGCAGTTTAGGGGCTCTTGGACCCTACGAGCAGTACTGC. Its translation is CASSLGALGPYEQYC.

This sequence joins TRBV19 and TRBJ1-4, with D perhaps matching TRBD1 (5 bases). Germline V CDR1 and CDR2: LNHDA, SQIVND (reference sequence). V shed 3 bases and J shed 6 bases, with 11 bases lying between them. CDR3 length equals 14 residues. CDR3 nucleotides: TGTGCCAGTAGTATCCCAGGGCGAGATGAAAAACTGTTTTTT. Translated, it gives CASSIPGRDEKLFF.

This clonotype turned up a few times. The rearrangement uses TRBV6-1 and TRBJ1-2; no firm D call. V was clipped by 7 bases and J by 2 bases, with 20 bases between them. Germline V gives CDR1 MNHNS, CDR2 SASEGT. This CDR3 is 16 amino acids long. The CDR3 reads CASTPRVGSLNYGYTF. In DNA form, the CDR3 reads TGTGCCAGCACGCCGAGGGTGGGCAGCTTAAACTATGGCTACACCTTC.

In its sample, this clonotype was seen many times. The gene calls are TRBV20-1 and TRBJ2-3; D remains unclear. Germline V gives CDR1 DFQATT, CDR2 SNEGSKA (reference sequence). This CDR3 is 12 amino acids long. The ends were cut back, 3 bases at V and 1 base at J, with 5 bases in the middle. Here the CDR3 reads CSASAGTDTQYF. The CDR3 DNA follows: TGCAGTGCTAGTGCGGGCACAGATACGCAGTATTTT.

The CDR3 DNA reads as TGCGCCAGCAGCCCCCTAATAACCGGGGCAGGGTTGCCTAGCAATCAGCCCCAGCATTTT. Amino acids: CASSPLITGAGLPSNQPQHF. The chain is built from TRBV4-1 and TRBJ1-5, with D possibly TRBD1 on 5 matching bases. Per germline, CDR1 MGHRA and CDR2 YSYEKL. This CDR3 comprises 20 residues. The V and J ends lost 4 bases and 0 bases respectively, with 25 bases between them.

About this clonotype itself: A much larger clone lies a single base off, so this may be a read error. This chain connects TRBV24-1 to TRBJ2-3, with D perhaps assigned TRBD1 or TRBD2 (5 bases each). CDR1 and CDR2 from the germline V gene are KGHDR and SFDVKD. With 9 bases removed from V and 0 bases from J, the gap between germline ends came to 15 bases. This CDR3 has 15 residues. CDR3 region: CATDSGTGSTDTQYF. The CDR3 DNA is TGTGCCACCGACTCCGGGACGGGAAGCACAGATACGCAGTATTTT.

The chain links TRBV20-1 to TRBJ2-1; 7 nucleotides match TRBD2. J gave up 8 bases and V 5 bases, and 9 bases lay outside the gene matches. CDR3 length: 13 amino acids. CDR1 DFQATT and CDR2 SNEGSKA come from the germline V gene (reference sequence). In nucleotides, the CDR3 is TGCAGTGCTCGCGGGAGAGGGATCTATGAGCAGTTCTTC. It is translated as CSARGRGIYEQFF.

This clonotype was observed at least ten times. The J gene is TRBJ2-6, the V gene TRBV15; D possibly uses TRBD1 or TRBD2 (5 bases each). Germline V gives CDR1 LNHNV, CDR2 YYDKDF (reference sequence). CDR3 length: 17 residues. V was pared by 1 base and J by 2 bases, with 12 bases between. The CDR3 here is CATSRAGASTGANVLTF. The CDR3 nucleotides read TGTGCCACCAGCAGAGCCGGGGCCAGTACTGGGGCCAACGTCCTGACTTTC.

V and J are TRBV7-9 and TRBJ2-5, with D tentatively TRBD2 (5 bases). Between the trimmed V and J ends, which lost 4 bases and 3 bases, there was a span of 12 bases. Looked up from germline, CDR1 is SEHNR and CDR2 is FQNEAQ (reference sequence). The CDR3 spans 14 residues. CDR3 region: CASSSGLKKETQYF. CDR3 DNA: TGTGCCAGCAGCTCTGGACTGAAAAAAGAGACCCAGTACTTC.

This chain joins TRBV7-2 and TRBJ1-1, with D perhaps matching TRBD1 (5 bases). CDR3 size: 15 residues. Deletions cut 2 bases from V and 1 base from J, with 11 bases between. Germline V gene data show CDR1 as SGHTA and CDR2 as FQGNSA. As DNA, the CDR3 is TGTGCCAGCAGCTTAACCGGGGCCCCGAACACTGAAGCTTTCTTT. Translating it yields CASSLTGAPNTEAFF. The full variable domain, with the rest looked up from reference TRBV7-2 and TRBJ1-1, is GAGVSQSPSNKVTEKGKDVELRCDPISGHTALYWYRQSLGQGLEFLIYFQGNSAPDKSGLPSDRFSAERTGGSVSTLTIQRTQQEDSAVYLCASSLTGAPNTEAFFGQGTRLTVV.

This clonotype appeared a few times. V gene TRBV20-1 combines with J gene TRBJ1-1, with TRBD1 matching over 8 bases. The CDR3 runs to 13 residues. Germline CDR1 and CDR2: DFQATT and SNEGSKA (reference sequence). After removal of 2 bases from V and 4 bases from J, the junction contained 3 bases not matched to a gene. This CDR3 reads CSARKTGGTEAFF. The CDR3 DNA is TGCAGTGCTAGAAAAACAGGGGGCACTGAAGCTTTCTTT.

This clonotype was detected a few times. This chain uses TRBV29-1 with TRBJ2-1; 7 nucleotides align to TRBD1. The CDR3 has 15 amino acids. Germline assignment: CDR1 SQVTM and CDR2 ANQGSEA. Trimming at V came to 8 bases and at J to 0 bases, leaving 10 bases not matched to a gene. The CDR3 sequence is CSSLGGGSSYNEQFF. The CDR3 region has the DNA TGCAGCTCTTTAGGGGGCGGAAGCTCCTACAATGAGCAGTTCTTC.

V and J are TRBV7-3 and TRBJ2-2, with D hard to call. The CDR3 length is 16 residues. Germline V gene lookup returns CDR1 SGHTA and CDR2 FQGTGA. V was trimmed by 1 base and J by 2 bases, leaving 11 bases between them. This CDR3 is CASSLMSPPNTGELFF. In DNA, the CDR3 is TGTGCCAGCAGCTTAATGAGCCCCCCAAACACCGGGGAGCTGTTTTTT.

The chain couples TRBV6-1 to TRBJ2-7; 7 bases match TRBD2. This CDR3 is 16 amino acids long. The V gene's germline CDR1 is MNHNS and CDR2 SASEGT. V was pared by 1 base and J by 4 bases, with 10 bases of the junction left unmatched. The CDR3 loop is CASSEGGSGYLYEQYF. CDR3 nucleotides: TGTGCCAGCAGTGAAGGGGGTAGCGGGTATCTTTACGAGCAGTACTTC.

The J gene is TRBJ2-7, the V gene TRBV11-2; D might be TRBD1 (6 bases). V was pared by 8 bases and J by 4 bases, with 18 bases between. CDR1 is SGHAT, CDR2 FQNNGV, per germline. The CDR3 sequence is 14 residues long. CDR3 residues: CASHEGGKAYEQYF. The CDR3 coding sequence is TGTGCCAGCCACGAAGGGGGAAAAGCTTACGAGCAGTACTTC.

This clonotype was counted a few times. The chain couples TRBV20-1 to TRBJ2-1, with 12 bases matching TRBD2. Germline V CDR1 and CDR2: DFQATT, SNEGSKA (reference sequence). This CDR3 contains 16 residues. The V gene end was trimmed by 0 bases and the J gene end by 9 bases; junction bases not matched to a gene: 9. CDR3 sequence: CSARDPTSGRSGEQFF. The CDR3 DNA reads TGCAGTGCTAGAGACCCGACTAGCGGGAGATCCGGTGAGCAGTTCTTC.

The CDR3 region has the DNA TGCAGTGCCGATACCGGGACTCTCTCCTACGAGCAGTACTTC. Encoded protein: CSADTGTLSYEQYF. The gene calls are TRBV20-1 and TRBJ2-7; a possible D gene is TRBD2 (6 bases). This CDR3 spans 14 amino acids. V lost 6 bases and J lost 0, with 15 bases in between. CDR1 and CDR2 from the germline V gene are DFQATT and SNEGSKA (reference sequence).

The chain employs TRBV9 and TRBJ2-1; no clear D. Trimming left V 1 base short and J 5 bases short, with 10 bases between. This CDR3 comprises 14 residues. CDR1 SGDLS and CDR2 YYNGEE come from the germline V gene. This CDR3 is CASSVSGVDNEQFF. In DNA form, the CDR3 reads TGTGCCAGCAGCGTAAGTGGGGTCGACAATGAGCAGTTCTTC.

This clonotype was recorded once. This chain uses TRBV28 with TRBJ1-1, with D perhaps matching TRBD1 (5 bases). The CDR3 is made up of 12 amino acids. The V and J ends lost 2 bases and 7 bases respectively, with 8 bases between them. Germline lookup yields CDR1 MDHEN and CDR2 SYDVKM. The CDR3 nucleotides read TGTGCCAGCAGTTTAGTGGGGGTTGAAGCTTTCTTT. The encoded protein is CASSLVGVEAFF.

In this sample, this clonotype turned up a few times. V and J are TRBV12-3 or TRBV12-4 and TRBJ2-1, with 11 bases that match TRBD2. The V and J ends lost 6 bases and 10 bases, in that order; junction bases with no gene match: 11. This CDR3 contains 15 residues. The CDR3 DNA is TGTGCCAGCAGCCCTACTAGCGGGAGTAGTAGGGAGCAGTTCTTC. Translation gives CASSPTSGSSREQFF.

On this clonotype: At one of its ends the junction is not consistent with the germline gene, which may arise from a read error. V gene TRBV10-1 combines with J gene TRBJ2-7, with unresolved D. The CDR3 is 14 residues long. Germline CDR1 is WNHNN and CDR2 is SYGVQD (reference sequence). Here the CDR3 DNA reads TGCGTCAGCAGTGACATCCCCGGGTCCGGCGAGCAGTACTTC. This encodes CVSSDIPGSGEQYF.

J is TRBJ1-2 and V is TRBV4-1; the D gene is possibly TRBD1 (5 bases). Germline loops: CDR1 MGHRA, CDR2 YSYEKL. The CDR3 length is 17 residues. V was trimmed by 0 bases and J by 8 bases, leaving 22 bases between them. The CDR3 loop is CASSQEGVAAGREGYTF. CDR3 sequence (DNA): TGCGCCAGCAGCCAAGAAGGTGTCGCGGCAGGGCGGGAGGGCTACACCTTC.

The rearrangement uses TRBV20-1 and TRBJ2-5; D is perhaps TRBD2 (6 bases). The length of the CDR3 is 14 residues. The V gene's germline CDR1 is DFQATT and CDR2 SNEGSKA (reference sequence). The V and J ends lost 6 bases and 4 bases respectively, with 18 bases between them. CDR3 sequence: CSAHLSGGRETQYF. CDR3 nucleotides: TGCAGTGCCCATCTGTCAGGAGGGCGAGAGACCCAGTACTTC.

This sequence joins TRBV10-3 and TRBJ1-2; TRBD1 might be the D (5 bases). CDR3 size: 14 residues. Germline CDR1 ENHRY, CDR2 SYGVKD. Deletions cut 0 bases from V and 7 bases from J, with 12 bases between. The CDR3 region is CAISESTGPSGYTF. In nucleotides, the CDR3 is TGTGCCATCAGTGAGTCAACAGGCCCTAGTGGCTACACCTTC.